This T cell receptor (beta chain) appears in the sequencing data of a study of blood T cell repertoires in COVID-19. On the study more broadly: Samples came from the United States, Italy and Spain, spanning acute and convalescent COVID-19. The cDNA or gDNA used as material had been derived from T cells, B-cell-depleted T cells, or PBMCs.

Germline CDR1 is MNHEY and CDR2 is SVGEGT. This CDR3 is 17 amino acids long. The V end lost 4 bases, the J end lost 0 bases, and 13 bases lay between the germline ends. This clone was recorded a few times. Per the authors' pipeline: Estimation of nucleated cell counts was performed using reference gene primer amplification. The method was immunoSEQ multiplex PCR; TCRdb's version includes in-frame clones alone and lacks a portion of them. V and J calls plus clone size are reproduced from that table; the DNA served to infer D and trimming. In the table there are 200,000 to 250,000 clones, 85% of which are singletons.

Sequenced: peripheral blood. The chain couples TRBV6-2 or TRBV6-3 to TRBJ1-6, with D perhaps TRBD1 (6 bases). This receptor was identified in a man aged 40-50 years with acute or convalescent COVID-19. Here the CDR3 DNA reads TGTGCCAGCAGTTCCCACCAGGGGAGCTCCTATAATTCACCCCTCCACTTT. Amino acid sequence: CASSSHQGSSYNSPLHF.